The 8 T cell receptor beta chains in this list originate from one sample, sequenced in a study of T cells after yellow fever vaccination. TCRdb recomputed calls from the 5' RACE reads with MiXCR, one row per CDR3 protein. The repertoire holds about 240,000 distinct CDR3 sequences, with roughly 4% as singletons. The specimen comprised PBMCs, sampled 15 days after the yellow fever booster vaccination. The receptors derive from a young man who received the YFV17D yellow fever vaccine.

This clonotype was seen ten or more times. The J gene is TRBJ2-1, the V gene TRBV6-6; tentatively, D is TRBD2 (6 bases). Trimming took off 6 bases at V and 2 bases at J, with 14 bases between the two ends. The CDR3 loop spans 15 amino acids. CDR1 and CDR2 (germline): MNHNY, SVGAGI (reference sequence). CDR3 region: CASRYTSLPYNEQFF. The CDR3 nucleotides are TGTGCCAGCAGATACACTAGCTTACCCTACAATGAGCAGTTCTTC.

This clonotype has at least ten counts. The chain recombines TRBV5-6 with TRBJ1-2, with 8 bases aligning to TRBD1. The CDR3 loop spans 13 amino acids. Germline-derived CDR1 and CDR2 are SGHDT and YYEEEE. With 4 bases clipped from V and 4 bases from J, the junction kept 3 bases outside the gene matches. The CDR3 DNA follows: TGTGCCAGCAGCATCGACAGGGGCTATGGCTACACCTTC. Translating it yields CASSIDRGYGYTF.

The table lists this clonotype with many counts. The chain joins TRBV5-1 to TRBJ2-2, with 8 bases matching TRBD1. Losses at the gene ends were 0 bases for V and 1 base for J; bases not matched to a gene: 2. The germline V gene has CDR1 SGHRS and CDR2 YFSETQ. The CDR3 spans 16 residues. CDR3 region: CASSLEGQGNTGELFF. The DNA of the CDR3 is TGCGCCAGCAGCTTGGAAGGACAGGGGAACACCGGGGAGCTGTTTTTT.

This clonotype has ten or more counts. The chain combines TRBV29-1 with TRBJ2-2; the D is unclear. The germline V and J ends were trimmed by 4 bases and 0 bases, with 15 bases remaining between them. The CDR3 sequence is 16 residues long. Per germline, CDR1 SQVTM and CDR2 ANQGSEA. The CDR3 DNA follows: TGCAGCGTTGGCCCACCTCGGACCTCGAACACCGGGGAGCTGTTTTTT. It encodes CSVGPPRTSNTGELFF.

As regards this clonotype: The junction departs from the called germline gene at one end, perhaps through a read error. V is TRBV20-1 and J is TRBJ1-2; D remains ambiguous. The CDR3 loop spans 13 amino acids. Per germline, CDR1 DFQATT and CDR2 SNEGSKA (reference sequence). CDR3 loop: CSAEQWWNYGYSF. Here the CDR3 DNA reads TGCAGTGCCGAGCAGTGGTGGAACTATGGCTACTCCTTC.

Ten or more counts support this clonotype. The rearrangement links TRBV6-2 or TRBV6-3 to TRBJ2-3; D is ambiguous. The germline V gene has CDR1 MNHEY and CDR2 SVGEGT. The V end lost 5 bases, the J end lost 2 bases, and 11 bases lay between the germline ends. This CDR3 comprises 14 residues. The chain's CDR3 is CASSVSISTDTQYF. CDR3 nucleotide sequence: TGTGCCAGCAGTGTCTCCATTTCCACAGATACGCAGTATTTT.

There are many counts of this clonotype. The J gene is TRBJ1-1, the V gene TRBV12-3 or TRBV12-4; weak D call: TRBD1 (6 bases). CDR3 length: 13 residues. Between the trimmed V and J ends, which lost 7 bases and 1 base, there was a span of 10 bases. The CDR3 nucleotides are TGTGCCAGCAACAGACAGGAGAACACTGAAGCTTTCTTT. Translating it yields CASNRQENTEAFF.

This clonotype was seen at least ten times. This chain joins TRBV9 and TRBJ2-3, with D perhaps matching TRBD1 (5 bases). CDR3 length equals 16 residues. From germline, CDR1 is SGDLS and CDR2 YYNGEE. V lost 0 bases and J 0 bases, leaving 11 bases between the germline ends. The CDR3 is CASSVVGAHSTDTQYF. As DNA, the CDR3 is TGTGCCAGCAGCGTAGTAGGGGCCCATAGCACAGATACGCAGTATTTT.